This T cell receptor (beta chain) was captured by sequencing in a study of cytomegalovirus exposure and HLA in healthy donors (dated by TCRdb to about 2017). In terms of the full investigation: According to a later analysis, one platform produced both the 100 to 150 validation repertoires and the approximately 600 repertoires of the first cohort. The study was designed to test whether signatures of past pathogen exposure could be identified by cataloging public T cell receptors. Along with the 666-subject first cohort, a separate validation cohort of over a hundred different subjects was used. To predict cytomegalovirus infection status, the study combined high-throughput TCR immunosequencing, statistical association of individual TCRs with disease status, and machine learning. The full study reports these points: In the study, 150 to 200 TCR beta chains were listed as associated with cytomegalovirus. The classifier was reported to diagnose cytomegalovirus status with high specificity and sensitivity in both the original cohort and the validation cohort. The authors suggested that the approach could potentially be extended to other disease states and immunological phenotypes. Across donors, most TCR sequences were observed very rarely, whereas some public TCRs were present in many individuals. The validation cohort had no HLA typing available for a later analysis, so co-occurrence within that cohort was assessed over all 120 or so repertoires. A later analysis found that TCRs clustered in the first cohort also tended to co-occur in the approximately 120 validation repertoires, with roughly 95% of cluster scores above 0. A few of the identified cytomegalovirus-associated TCR beta chains were confirmed in vitro to be specific for cytomegalovirus antigens.

The germline ends are 18 bases apart after V is trimmed by 4 bases and J by 5 bases. The CDR1 and CDR2 encoded by the germline V gene are SGHVS and FNYEAQ. From the cysteine through the phenylalanine, the CDR3 covers 16 amino acids. The sequence is cut down to CDR3 DNA, 48 bases in frame from base 1. As regards this clone: No antigen is known for it. Per-base quality was not reported, and no clone a single base away is much larger than it.

The donors belonged to the validation cohort of over a hundred subjects, which was separate from the roughly 700-subject first cohort. Library preparation used the immunoSEQ multiplex PCR assay. The original pipeline was this. To diagnose cytomegalovirus status from the catalog of TCR beta chain sequences, a statistical classification framework was built. In its TCRdb copy, this immuneACCESS table keeps in-frame sequences only and misses some clones. Where compared with another copy, unresolved V genes explain less than half of these, and the others have no known cause. That table is the source of V, J and clone size, and D and trimming were worked out from the DNA. Within this sample are 90,000 or so clones, with 85% of them counted one time only. 20% of the sample comes from the top ten.

The clonotype was recovered from a man between 18 and 35 years old in good health and CMV-seropositive. This chain joins TRBV7-6 to TRBJ2-1; TRBD2 is a weak D gene call, 7 bases matching. The source material was PBMCs. The DNA sequence follows: TGTGCCAGCAGCTCGCGGGGGTTGCGGGACAACAATGAGCAGTTCTTC. Its translation reads: CASSSRGLRDNNEQFF.